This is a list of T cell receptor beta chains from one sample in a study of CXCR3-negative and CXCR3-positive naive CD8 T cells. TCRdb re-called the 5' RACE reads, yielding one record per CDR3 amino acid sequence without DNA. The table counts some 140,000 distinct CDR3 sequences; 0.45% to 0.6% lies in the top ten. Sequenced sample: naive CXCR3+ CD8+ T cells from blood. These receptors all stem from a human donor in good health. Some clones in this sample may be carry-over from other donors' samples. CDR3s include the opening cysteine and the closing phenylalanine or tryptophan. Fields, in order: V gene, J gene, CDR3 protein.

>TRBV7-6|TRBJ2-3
CASSPTGAPGTDTQYF
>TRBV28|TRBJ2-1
CASITHKFSYNEQFF
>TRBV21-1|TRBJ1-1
CASSLPNRQTEAFF
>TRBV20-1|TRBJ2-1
CSAPPGADYNEQFF
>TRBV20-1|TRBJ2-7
CSAWADSYEQYF
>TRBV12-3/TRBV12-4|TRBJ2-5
CASSSSGGAGETQYF
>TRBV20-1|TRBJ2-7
CSARGGHDYEQYF
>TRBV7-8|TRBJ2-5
CASSYPLGETQYF
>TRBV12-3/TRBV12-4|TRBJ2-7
CASSTPDRAGHEQYF
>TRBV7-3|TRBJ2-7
CASSLIGTGQGAETEQYF
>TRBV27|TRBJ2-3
CASSLIIADTQYF
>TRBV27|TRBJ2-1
CASSLYPPRAGGYNEQFF
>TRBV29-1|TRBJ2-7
CSVGSGQGYEQYF
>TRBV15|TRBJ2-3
CATSRVGISDTQYF
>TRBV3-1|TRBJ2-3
CASSQEGGTDTQYF
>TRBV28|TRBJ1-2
CASSLRGDYGYTF
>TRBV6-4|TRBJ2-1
CASSDLAGESNEQFF
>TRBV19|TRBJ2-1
CASRLAGRSYNEQFF
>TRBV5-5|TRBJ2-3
CASSFASNTDTQYF
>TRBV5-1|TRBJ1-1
CASSLETLATEAFF
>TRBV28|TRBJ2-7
CASGGLAGSYEQYF
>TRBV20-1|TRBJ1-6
CSARDEGSRAIFIGTYNSPLHF
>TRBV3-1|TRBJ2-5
CASSQDPPQQETQYF
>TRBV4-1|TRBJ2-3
CASSQVLRGGADTQYF
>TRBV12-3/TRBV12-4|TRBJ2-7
CASGVSDGSSQQFRIYEQYF
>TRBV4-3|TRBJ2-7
CASSQELGDMDSYEQYF
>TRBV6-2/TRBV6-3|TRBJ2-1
CASTTSVTLGNEQFF
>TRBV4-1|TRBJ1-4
CASSQDLRNNEKLFF
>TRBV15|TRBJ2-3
CATSRVARDREGADTQYF
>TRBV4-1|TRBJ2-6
CASSQVTVSVTGANVLTF
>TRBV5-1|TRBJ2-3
CASSFERGTDTQYF
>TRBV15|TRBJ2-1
CATSSDRELSYNEQFF
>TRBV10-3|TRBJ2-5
CAISESDRALQETQYF
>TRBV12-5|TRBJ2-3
CASGPGLYASGGLPTDTQYF
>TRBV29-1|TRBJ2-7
CSAEGGQNEQYF
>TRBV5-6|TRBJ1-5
CASSGRAPNQPQHF
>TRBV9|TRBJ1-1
CASSRRGIGPEAFF
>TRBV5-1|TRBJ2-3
CASSLEQITDTQYF
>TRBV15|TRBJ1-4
CATSRSRQGAREKLFF
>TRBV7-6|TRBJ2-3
CASSLGIAGPYSTDTQYF
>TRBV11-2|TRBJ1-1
CASSLVATWNTEAFF
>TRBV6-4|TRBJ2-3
CASSGGSTDTQYF
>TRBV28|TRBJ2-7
CASSLSSGSYEQYF
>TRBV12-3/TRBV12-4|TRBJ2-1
CASSSPGSYNEQFF
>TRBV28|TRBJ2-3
CGSSLTSGADQITDTQYF
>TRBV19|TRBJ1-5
CASSMGGGYSNQPQHF